This passage covers 2 T cell receptor beta chains from one sample sequenced in a study of Ad26.COV2.S vaccination and SARS-CoV-2 variants. Noted treatment: over 15 received Ad26.COV2.S at low or high dose, single or two shots; roughly five received placebo; per-sample allocation not given. Repertoires come from day 63 after the first vaccine or placebo injection. Measured with immunoSEQ multiplex PCR; TCRdb has only the in-frame clones, and not every one. Of around 420,000 clones in the sample, roughly 90% were seen once. The sample was peripheral blood, taken in a trial of Ad26.COV2.S vaccine versus placebo. Receptors were obtained from a person aged 18 to 65 who received the Ad26.COV2.S COVID-19 vaccine or a placebo.

The chain is built from TRBV11-3 and TRBJ2-3, with no clear D. The germline gives CDR1 SGHNT, CDR2 YENEEA. The CDR3 length is 14 residues. Trimming pared 0 bases from V and 3 bases from J, leaving 7 bases between. The CDR3 bases are TGTGCCAGCAGCTTAGATCCTAGAACAGATACGCAGTATTTT. Amino acid sequence: CASSLDPRTDTQYF.

The rearrangement joins TRBV28 to TRBJ1-1; D is perhaps TRBD1 (5 bases). Germline V gene lookup returns CDR1 MDHEN and CDR2 SYDVKM. The V end was cut by 3 bases, the J end by 3 bases, with 11 bases between. This CDR3 has 14 residues. The CDR3 bases are TGTGCCAGCAGTTTTGGGCGGGGCGACACTGAAGCTTTCTTT. Protein product: CASSFGRGDTEAFF.